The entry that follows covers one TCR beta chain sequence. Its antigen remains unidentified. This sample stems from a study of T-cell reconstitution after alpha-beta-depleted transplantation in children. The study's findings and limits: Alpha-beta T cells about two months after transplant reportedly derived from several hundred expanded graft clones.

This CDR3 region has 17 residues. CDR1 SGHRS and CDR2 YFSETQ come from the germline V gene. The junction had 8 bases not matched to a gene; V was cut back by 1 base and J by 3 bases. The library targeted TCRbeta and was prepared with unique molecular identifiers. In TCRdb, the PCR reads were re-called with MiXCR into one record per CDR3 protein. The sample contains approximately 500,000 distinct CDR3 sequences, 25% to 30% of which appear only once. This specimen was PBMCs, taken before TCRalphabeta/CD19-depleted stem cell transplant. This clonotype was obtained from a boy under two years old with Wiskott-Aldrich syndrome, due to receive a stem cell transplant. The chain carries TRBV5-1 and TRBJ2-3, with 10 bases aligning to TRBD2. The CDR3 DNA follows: TGCGCCAGCAGCTTGAGGCGGCTAGCGGGAGAAACAGATACGCAGTATTTT. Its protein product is CASSLRRLAGETDTQYF.